This T cell receptor (beta chain) was captured by sequencing in a study of T cells of healthy individuals. This clonotype was detected ten times or more. One entry per CDR3 protein, called by TCRdb with MiXCR from the 5' RACE reads. This sample has about 60,000 distinct CDR3 sequences; roughly 17% occur once, and the top ten carry around 5%. This receptor was identified in a human donor in good health.

CDR3 sequence reads: CSAETSYEQYF. DNA for the CDR3: TGCAGTGCGGAGACTTCCTACGAGCAGTACTTC. The chain has TRBV20-1 and TRBJ2-7; D not resolved. The CDR3 runs to 11 residues. Germline CDR1 reads DFQATT; CDR2 reads SNEGSKA (reference sequence). V was shortened by 6 bases and J by 1 base, with 7 bases between the two germline ends.